This TCR beta chain was captured in a study of blood T cell repertoires in COVID-19. CDR1 is SGHTA and CDR2 is FQGNSA in the germline V gene. Trimming removed 2 bases from V and 2 bases from J; junction bases left unmatched: 5. This CDR3 spans 15 amino acids. Across roughly 25 US areas, participants ranged in age from roughly 18 to 89 years. Which cohort a participant joined came from the clinical history participants gave. Sequencing used immunoSEQ multiplex PCR; TCRdb keeps in-frame clones, though not all of them. Of 200,000 to 300,000 clones in the sample, 70% to 90% were seen once. This TCR came from a woman between 40 and 55 years old with acute COVID-19. The sequencing input was PBMCs or T cells enriched from blood (not recorded which). The rearrangement links TRBV7-2 to TRBJ1-2, with TRBD1 matching over 7 bases. Here the CDR3 reads CASSLFPGQNYGYTF. DNA of the CDR3: TGTGCCAGCAGCTTATTTCCGGGACAGAACTATGGCTACACCTTC.